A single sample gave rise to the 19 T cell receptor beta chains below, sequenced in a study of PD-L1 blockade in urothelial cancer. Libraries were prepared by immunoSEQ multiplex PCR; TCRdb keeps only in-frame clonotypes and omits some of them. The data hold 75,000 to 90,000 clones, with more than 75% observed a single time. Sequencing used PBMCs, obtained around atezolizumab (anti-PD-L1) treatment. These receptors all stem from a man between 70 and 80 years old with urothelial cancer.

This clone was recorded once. The CDR3 loop reads CASRPRVDGSPLHF. CDR3 nucleotides: TGTGCCAGCAGGCCCCGGGTCGATGGTTCACCCCTCCACTTT. The rearrangement uses TRBV27 and TRBJ1-6; no clear D. The CDR3 sequence is 14 residues long. Trimming removed 6 bases from V and 9 bases from J, with 15 bases in between. The germline CDR1 and CDR2 sequences are MNHEY and SMNVEV (reference sequence).

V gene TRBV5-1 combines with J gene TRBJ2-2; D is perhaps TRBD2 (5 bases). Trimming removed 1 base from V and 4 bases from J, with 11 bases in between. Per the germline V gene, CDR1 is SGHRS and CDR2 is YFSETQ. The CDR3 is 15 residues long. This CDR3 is CASSLSRDPTGELFF. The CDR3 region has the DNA TGCGCCAGCAGCTTGTCTCGGGATCCCACCGGGGAGCTGTTTTTT.

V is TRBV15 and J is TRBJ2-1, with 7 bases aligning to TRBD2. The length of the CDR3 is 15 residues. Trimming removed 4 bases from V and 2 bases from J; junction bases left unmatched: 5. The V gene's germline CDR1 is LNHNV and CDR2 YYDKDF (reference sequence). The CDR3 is CATSTFAGAYNEQFF. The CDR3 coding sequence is TGTGCCACCAGCACCTTTGCGGGGGCCTACAATGAGCAGTTCTTC.

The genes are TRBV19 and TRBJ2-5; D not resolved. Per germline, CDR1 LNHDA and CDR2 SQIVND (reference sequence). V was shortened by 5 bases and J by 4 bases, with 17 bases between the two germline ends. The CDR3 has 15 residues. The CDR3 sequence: CASSPLRSFGETQYF. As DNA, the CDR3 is TGTGCCAGTAGTCCTCTGAGGAGTTTCGGAGAGACCCAGTACTTC.

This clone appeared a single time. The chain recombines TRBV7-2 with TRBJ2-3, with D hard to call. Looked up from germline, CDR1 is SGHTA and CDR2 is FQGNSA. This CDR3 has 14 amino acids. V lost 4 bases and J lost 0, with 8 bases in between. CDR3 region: CASSSIRSTDTQYF. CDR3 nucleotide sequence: TGTGCCAGCAGCTCGATCCGGAGCACAGATACGCAGTATTTT. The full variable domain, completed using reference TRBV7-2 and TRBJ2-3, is GAGVSQSPSNKVTEKGKDVELRCDPISGHTALYWYRQSLGQGLEFLIYFQGNSAPDKSGLPSDRFSAERTGGSVSTLTIQRTQQEDSAVYLCASSSIRSTDTQYFGPGTRLTVL.

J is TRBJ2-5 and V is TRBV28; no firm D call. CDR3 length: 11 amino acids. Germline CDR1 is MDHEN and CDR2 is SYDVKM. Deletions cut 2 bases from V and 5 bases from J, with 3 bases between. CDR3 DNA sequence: TGTGCCAGCAGTTTACGGGAGACCCAGTACTTC. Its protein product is CASSLRETQYF.

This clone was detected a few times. The CDR3 sequence is CASSSGTARNQPQHF. The CDR3 coding sequence is TGTGCCAGCAGCTCAGGGACAGCCCGAAATCAGCCCCAGCATTTT. The rearrangement links TRBV5-8 to TRBJ1-5; TRBD1 matches at 7 bases. V dropped 3 bases and J dropped 4; count of bases not matched to a gene: 7. Germline CDR1 SGHTS, CDR2 YDEGEE. CDR3 length: 15 residues.

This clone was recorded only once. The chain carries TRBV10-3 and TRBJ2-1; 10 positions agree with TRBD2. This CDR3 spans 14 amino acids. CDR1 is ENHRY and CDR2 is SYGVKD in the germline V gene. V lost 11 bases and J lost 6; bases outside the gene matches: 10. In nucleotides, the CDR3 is TGTGCCTCCCTGGGAGCGGGGGGGGGCAATGAGCAGTTCTTC. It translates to CASLGAGGGNEQFF.

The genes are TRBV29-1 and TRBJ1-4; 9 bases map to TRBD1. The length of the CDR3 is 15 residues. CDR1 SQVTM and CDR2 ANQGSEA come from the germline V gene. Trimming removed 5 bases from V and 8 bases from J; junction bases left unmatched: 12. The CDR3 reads CSVHKWGQGEEKLFF. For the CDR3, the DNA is TGCAGCGTTCACAAATGGGGACAGGGTGAGGAAAAACTGTTTTTT.

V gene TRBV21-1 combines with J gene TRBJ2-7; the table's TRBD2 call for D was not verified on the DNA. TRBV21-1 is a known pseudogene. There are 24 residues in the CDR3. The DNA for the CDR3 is TGTGCCAGCAGCATCGGGGGTCCCCAACTTTTGGGACTAGCGGGCCACCCAACCCTCTACGAGCAGTACTTC. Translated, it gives CASSIGGPQLLGLAGHPTLYEQYF.

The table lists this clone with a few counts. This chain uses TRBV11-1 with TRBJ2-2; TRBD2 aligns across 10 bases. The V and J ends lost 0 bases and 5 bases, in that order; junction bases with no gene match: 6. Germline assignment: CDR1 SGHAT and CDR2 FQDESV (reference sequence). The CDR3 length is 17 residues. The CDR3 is CASSLALAGERTGELFF. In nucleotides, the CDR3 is TGTGCCAGCAGCTTAGCCCTAGCGGGAGAAAGAACCGGGGAGCTGTTTTTT.

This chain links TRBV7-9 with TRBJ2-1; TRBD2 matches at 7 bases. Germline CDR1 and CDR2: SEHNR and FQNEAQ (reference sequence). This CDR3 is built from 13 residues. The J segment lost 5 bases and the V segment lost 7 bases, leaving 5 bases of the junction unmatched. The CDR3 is CASISGYNNEQFF. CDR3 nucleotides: TGTGCCAGCATTAGCGGGTACAACAATGAGCAGTTCTTC.

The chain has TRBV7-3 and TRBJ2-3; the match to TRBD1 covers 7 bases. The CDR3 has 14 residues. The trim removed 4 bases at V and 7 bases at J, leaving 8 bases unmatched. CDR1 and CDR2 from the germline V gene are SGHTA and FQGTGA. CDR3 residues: CASSSNQQGHTQYF. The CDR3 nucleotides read TGTGCCAGCAGCTCGAACCAACAGGGGCATACGCAGTATTTT.

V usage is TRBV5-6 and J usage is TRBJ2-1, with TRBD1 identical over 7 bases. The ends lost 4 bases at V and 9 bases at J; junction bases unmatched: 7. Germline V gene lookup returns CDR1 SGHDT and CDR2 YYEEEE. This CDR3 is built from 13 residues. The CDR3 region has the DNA TGTGCCAGCAGCCTAGACAGGGACCGTGAGCAGTTCTTC. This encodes CASSLDRDREQFF.

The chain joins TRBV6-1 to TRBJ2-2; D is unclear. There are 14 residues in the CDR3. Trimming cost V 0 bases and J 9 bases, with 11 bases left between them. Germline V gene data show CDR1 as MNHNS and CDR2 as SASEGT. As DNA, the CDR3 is TGTGCCAGCAGTGAAGCGGTAGCTTCCCGGGAGCTGTTTTTT. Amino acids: CASSEAVASRELFF.

The CDR3 sequence is CASSFFAGTNTGELFF. The CDR3 coding sequence is TGTGCCAGCAGCTTTTTTGCAGGGACGAACACCGGGGAGCTGTTTTTT. The V and J genes are TRBV5-5 and TRBJ2-2, with a tentative D call TRBD1 (5 bases). Trimming took 2 bases from V and 0 from J, leaving 11 bases between them. Germline V gene sequence: CDR1 SGHKS, CDR2 YYEKEE (reference sequence). CDR3 length: 16 amino acids.

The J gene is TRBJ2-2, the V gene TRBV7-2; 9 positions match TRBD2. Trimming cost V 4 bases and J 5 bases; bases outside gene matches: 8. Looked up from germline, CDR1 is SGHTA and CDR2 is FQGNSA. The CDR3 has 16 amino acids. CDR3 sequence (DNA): TGTGCCAGCAGCTCAAACCCGGGACTAGCAACCGGGGAGCTGTTTTTT. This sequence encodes CASSSNPGLATGELFF.

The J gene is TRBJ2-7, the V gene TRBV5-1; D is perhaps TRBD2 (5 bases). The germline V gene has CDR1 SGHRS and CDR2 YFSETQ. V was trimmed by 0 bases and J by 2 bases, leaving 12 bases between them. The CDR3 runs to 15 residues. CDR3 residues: CASSLGGPPTYEQYF. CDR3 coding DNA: TGCGCCAGCAGCTTGGGCGGGCCCCCTACCTACGAGCAGTACTTC.

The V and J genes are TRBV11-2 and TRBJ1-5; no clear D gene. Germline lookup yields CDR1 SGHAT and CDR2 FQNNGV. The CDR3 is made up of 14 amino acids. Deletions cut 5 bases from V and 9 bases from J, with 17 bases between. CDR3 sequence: CASSPAEGDGPQHF. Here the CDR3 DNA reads TGTGCCAGCAGCCCCGCCGAGGGAGACGGGCCCCAGCATTTT.